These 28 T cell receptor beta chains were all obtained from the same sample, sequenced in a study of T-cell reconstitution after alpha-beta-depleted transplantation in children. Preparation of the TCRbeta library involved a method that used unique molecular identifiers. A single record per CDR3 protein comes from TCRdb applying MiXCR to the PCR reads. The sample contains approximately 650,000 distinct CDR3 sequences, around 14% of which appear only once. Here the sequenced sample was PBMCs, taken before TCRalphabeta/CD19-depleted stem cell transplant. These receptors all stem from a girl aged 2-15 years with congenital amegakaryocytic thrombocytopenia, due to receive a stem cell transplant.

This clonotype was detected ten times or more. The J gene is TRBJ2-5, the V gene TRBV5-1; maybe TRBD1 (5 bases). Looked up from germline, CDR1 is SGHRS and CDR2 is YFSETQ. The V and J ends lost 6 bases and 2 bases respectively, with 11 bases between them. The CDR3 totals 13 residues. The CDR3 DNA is TGCGCCAGCAAGGTGACAGCACAAGAGACCCAGTACTTC. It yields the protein CASKVTAQETQYF.

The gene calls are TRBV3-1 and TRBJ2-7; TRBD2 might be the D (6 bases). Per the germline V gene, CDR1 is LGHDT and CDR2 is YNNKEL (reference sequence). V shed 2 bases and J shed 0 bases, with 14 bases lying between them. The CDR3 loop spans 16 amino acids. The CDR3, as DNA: TGTGCCAGCAGCCAAAGCAGCGGGCGAAGCTCCTACGAGCAGTACTTC. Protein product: CASSQSSGRSSYEQYF.

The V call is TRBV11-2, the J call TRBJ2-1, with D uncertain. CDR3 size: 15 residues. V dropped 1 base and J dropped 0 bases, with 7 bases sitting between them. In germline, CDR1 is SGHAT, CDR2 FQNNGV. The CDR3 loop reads CASSLVTTSYNEQFF. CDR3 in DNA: TGTGCCAGCAGCTTAGTTACAACCTCCTACAATGAGCAGTTCTTC.

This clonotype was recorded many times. CDR3 sequence (DNA): TGTGCCAGCAGCGCCTCGATCACAGGGGACTACGAGCAGTACTTC. This gives the protein CASSASITGDYEQYF. This chain uses TRBV9 with TRBJ2-7, with 7 bases identical to TRBD1. Germline loops: CDR1 SGDLS, CDR2 YYNGEE. Trimming removed 3 bases from V and 3 bases from J; junction bases left unmatched: 9. CDR3 length: 15 residues.

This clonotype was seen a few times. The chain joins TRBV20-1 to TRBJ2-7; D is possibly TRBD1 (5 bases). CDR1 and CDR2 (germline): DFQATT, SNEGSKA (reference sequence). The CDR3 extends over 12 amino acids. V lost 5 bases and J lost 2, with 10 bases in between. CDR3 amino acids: CSALGPAYEQYF. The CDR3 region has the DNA TGCAGTGCTCTGGGGCCCGCCTACGAGCAGTACTTC.

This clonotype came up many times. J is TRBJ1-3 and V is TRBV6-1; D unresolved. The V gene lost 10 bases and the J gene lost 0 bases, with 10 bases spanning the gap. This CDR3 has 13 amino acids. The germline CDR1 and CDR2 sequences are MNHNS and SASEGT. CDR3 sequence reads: CATRRASGNTIYF. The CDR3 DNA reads TGTGCCACCCGAAGGGCCTCTGGAAACACCATATATTTT.

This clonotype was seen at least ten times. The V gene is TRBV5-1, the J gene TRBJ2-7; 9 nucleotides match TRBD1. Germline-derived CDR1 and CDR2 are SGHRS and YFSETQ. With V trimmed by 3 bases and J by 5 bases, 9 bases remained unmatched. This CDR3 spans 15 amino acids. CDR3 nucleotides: TGCGCCAGCAGCTCTCCGGGACAGGGTTTGGACGAGCAGTACTTC. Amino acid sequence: CASSSPGQGLDEQYF.

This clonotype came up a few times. In DNA form, the CDR3 reads TGTGCCAGCAGTTCCGGGACTCATAACACTGAAGCTTTCTTT. It is translated as CASSSGTHNTEAFF. This chain joins TRBV12-3 or TRBV12-4 and TRBJ1-1; the D gene is possibly TRBD1 (5 bases). Trimming pared 4 bases from V and 2 bases from J, leaving 11 bases between. CDR3 length equals 14 residues.

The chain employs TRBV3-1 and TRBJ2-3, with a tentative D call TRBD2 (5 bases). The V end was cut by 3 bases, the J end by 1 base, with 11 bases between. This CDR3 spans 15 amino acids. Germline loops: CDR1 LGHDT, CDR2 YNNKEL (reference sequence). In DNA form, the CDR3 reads TGTGCCAGCAGCCAGGGGAGATGGCGCACAGATACGCAGTATTTT. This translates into CASSQGRWRTDTQYF.

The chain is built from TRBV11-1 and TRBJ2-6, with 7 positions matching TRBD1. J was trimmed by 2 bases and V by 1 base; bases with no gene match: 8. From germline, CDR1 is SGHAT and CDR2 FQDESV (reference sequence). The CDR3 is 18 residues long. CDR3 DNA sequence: TGTGCCAGCAGCTTAGTGGCAGGGGGAATCCCTGGGGCCAACGTCCTGACTTTC. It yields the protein CASSLVAGGIPGANVLTF.

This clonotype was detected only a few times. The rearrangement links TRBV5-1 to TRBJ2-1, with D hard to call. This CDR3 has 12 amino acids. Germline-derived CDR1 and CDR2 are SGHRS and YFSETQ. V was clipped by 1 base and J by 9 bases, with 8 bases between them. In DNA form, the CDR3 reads TGCGCCAGCAGCTTGACTACGAGTGAGCAGTTCTTC. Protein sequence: CASSLTTSEQFF.

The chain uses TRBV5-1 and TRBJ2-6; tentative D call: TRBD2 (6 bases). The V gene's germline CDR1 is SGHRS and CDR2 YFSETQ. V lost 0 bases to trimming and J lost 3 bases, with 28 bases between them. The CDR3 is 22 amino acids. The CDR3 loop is CASSLGLGPVTRLTFGANVLTF. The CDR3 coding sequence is TGCGCCAGCAGCTTGGGACTAGGCCCCGTGACCCGACTGACTTTTGGGGCCAACGTCCTGACTTTC.

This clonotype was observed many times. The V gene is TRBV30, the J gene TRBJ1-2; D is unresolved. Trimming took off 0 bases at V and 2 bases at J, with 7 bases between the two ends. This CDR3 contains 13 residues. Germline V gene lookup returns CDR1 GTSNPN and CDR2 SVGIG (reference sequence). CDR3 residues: CAWSVRRNYGYTF. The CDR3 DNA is TGTGCCTGGAGTGTACGACGGAACTATGGCTACACCTTC.

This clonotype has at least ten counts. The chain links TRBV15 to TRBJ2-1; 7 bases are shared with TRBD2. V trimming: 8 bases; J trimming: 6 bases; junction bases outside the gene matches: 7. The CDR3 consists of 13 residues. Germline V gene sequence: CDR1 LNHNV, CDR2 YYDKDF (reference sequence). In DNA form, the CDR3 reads TGTGCCACCGTTAGCGGGCCGGGCAATGAGCAGTTCTTC. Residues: CATVSGPGNEQFF. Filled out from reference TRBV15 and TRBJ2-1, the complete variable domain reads DAMVIQNPRYQVTQFGKPVTLSCSQTLNHNVMYWYQQKSSQAPKLLFHYYDKDFNNEADTPDNFQSRRPNTSFCFLDIRSPGLGDTAMYLCATVSGPGNEQFFGPGTRLTVL.

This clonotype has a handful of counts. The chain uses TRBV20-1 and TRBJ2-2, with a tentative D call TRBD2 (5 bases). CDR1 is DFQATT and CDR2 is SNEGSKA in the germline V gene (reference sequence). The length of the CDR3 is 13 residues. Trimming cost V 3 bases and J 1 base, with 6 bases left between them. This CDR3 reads CSASRENTGELFF. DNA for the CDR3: TGCAGTGCTAGCCGGGAGAACACCGGGGAGCTGTTTTTT.

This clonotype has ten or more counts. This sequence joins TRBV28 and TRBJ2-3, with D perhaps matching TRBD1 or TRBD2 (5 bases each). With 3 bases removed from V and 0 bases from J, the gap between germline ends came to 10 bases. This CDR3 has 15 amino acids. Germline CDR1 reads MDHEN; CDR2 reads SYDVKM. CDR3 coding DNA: TGTGCCAGCAGTTTTATGGGACGGAGCACAGATACGCAGTATTTT. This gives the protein CASSFMGRSTDTQYF.

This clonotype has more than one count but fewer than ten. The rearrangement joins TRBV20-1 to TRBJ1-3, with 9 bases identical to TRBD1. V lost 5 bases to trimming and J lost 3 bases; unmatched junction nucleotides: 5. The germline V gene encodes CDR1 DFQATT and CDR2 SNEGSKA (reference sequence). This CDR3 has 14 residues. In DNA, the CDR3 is TGCAGTGCTTTACAGGGGGCCGGTGGAAACACCATATATTTT. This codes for CSALQGAGGNTIYF.

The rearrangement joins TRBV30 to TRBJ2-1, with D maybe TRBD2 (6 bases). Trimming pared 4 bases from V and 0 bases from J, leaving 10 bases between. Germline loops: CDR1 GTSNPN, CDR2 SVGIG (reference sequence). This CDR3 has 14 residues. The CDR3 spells CAWKEGSSYNEQFF. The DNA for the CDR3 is TGTGCCTGGAAGGAGGGCAGCTCCTACAATGAGCAGTTCTTC.

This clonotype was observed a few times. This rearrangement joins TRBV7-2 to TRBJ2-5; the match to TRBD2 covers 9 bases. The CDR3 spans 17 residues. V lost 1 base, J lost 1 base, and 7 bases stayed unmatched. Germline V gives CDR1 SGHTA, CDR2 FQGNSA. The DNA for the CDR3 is TGTGCCAGCAGCTTAGGGGGGCTAGCGGGATTCCAAGAGACCCAGTACTTC. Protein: CASSLGGLAGFQETQYF.

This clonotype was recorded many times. CDR3 sequence reads: CASSPVGGQPQHF. The CDR3 DNA is TGTGCCAGCAGCCCCGTCGGTGGGCAGCCCCAGCATTTT. The chain links TRBV6-1 to TRBJ1-5, with D unclear. The V gene lost 6 bases and the J gene lost 7 bases, with 13 bases spanning the gap. Germline-derived CDR1 and CDR2 are MNHNS and SASEGT. This CDR3 comprises 13 residues.

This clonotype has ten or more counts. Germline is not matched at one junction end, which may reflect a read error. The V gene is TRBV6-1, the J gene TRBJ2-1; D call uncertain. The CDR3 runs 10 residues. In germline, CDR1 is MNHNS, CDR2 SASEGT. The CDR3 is CASSDQARVF. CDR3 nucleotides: TGTGCCAGCAGTGACCAAGCTAGGGTCTTC.

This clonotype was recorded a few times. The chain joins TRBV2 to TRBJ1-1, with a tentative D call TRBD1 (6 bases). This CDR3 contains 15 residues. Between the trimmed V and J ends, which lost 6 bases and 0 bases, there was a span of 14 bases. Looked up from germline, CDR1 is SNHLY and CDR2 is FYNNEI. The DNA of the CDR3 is TGTGCCAGCAGCGCCACGGACAGTTTGAACACTGAAGCTTTCTTT. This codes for CASSATDSLNTEAFF.

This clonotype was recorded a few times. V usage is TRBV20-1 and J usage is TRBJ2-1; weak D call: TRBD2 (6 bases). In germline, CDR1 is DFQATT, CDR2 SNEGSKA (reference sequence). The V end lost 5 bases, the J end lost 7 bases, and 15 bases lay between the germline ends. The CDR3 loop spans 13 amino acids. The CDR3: CSAVGRTGNEQFF. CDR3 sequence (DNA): TGCAGTGCTGTGGGGAGGACTGGAAATGAGCAGTTCTTC.

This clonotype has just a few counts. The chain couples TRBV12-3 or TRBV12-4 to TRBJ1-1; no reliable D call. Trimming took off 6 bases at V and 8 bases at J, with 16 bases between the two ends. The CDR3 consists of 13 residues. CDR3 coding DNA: TGTGCCAGCAGCCCCACCCCTCCCTTCGAAGCTTTCTTT. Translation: CASSPTPPFEAFF.

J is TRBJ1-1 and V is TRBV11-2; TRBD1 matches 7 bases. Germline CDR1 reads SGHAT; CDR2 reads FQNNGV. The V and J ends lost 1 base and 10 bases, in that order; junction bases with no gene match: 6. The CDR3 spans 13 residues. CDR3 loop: CASSLAGGEGAFF. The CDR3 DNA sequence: TGTGCCAGCAGCTTAGCAGGGGGTGAAGGAGCTTTCTTT.

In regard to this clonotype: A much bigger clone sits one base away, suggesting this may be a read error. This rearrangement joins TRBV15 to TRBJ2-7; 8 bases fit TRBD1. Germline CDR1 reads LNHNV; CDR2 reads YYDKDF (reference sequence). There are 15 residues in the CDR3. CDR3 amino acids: CATSLGQVLSYEQCF. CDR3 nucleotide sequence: TGTGCCACCAGCTTGGGACAGGTTCTATCCTACGAGCAGTGCTTC.

The CDR3: CPTGPTGELFF. CDR3 sequence (DNA): TGTCCTACAGGGCCCACCGGGGAGCTGTTTTTT. The gene calls are TRBV12-3 or TRBV12-4 and TRBJ2-2; D is possibly TRBD1 (6 bases). This CDR3 region has 11 residues.

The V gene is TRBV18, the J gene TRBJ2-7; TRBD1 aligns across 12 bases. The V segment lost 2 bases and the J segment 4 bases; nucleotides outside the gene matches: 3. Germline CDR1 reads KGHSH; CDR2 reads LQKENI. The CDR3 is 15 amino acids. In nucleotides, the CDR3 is TGTGCCAGCTCACCAGGGACAGGGGGCATTTACGAGCAGTACTTC. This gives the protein CASSPGTGGIYEQYF.